In its sample, the clone carrying this TCR beta chain was seen once. Its antigen remains unidentified. The assay, immunoSEQ v3.0, was run at survey level. TCRdb's table, derived via immunoSEQ multiplex PCR, lists solely in-frame clones and lacks some. Among more than 25,000 clones listed, just under 90% were seen once. This entry is derived from a study of long-term antiretroviral therapy in people with HIV. This CDR3 is 15 amino acids long. CDR1 and CDR2 (germline): LNHNV, YYDKDF (reference sequence). The V end was cut by 0 bases, the J end by 5 bases, with 13 bases between. PBMC samples from each donor numbered at least one pre-ART and at least two post-ART. General observations from the study: HIV repertoires had narrower CDR3 length ranges than controls.

The receptor's source is a man between 45 and 60 years old with HIV. The chain couples TRBV15 to TRBJ1-2; maybe TRBD1 (5 bases). Specimen: unsorted PBMCs, collected 3.2 years before starting antiretroviral therapy. The CDR3 coding sequence is TGTGCCACCAGCAGAGATCGTGGGGGGGTATATGGCTACACCTTC. This encodes CATSRDRGGVYGYTF. Full variable domain (remainder filled in from reference TRBV15 and TRBJ1-2): DAMVIQNPRYQVTQFGKPVTLSCSQTLNHNVMYWYQQKSSQAPKLLFHYYDKDFNNEADTPDNFQSRRPNTSFCFLDIRSPGLGDTAMYLCATSRDRGGVYGYTFGSGTRLTVV.